This TCR beta chain was identified during a study of response to subunit inactivated influenza vaccine. TCRdb itself ran the RT-PCR reads through MiXCR, one entry per CDR3 protein. Of roughly 760,000 distinct CDR3 sequences listed, over 20% are singletons. This clonotype was seen more than once but under ten times. The antigen is undetermined. Study-wide results and caveats: Few new T cells, the authors suggested, are recruited by each seasonal influenza vaccination.

Trimming stripped 2 bases from V and 2 bases from J, with 13 bases between. CDR1 and CDR2 (germline): MDHEN, SYDVKM. This CDR3 comprises 15 residues. The TCR was taken from a man aged 50 or older who received an inactivated influenza vaccine. The sample was PBMCs from blood, taken roughly 5 days after vaccination. The V and J genes are TRBV28 and TRBJ2-7; D could derive from TRBD1 or TRBD2 (5 bases each). The CDR3 is CASSLPRGATYEQYF. The CDR3 DNA follows: TGTGCCAGCAGTTTACCCCGGGGCGCCACCTACGAGCAGTACTTC. Using reference TRBV28 and TRBJ2-7 for the parts outside the CDR3, the full variable domain is DVKVTQSSRYLVKRTGEKVFLECVQDMDHENMFWYRQDPGLGLRLIYFSYDVKMKEKGDIPEGYSVSREKKERFSLILESASTNQTSMYLCASSLPRGATYEQYFGPGTRLTVT.